This T cell receptor beta chain appears in the sequencing data of a study of cytomegalovirus exposure and HLA in healthy donors. Study-wide results and limits: Segments of the TCR beta V type were, in most cases, productive about 90% or about 30% of the time in an earlier analysis.

Germline assignment: CDR1 GTSNPN and CDR2 SVGIG (reference sequence). CDR3 length: 14 amino acids. V lost 0 bases, J lost 9 bases, and 17 bases lay in between. In regard to this clone: Its antigen is still unknown.

In the PCR, 60 Vbeta and 13 Jbeta primers were used. Original data processing: A later analysis counted 65 million to 90 million unique TCR beta chains, about 11 million shared. The assay was immunoSEQ multiplex PCR, and TCRdb's table has in-frame clones only and misses some. The V and J calls and clone size are taken from that table; D and trimming were inferred from the DNA. This table has about 65,000 clones, more than 75% appearing once. Sequences were obtained from PBMCs. The rearrangement links TRBV30 to TRBJ1-1; TRBD1 is a possible D gene (5 bases). The TCR comes from a girl aged 5-17 years in good health and CMV-seropositive. For the CDR3, the DNA is TGTGCCTGGAGTGTAATAGGGGCAGGCTTAAAAGCTTTCTTT. This codes for CAWSVIGAGLKAFF.